Listed below are T cell receptor beta chains from one sample, sequenced in a study of cytomegalovirus exposure and HLA in healthy donors. Generated by immunoSEQ multiplex PCR, the TCRdb table keeps only in-frame clones and is missing some. The sample has 150,000 to 200,000 clones; roughly three quarters are singletons. Sample: PBMCs. The origin of the receptors is a woman younger than 45 in good health and CMV-seronegative. Each CDR3 is given with its conserved first and last residue. Fields, in order: CDR3 DNA, CDR3 protein, D gene, clone size, J gene, V gene. The D gene is left open where the match is weak. Expanded clones get a size class; other rows say once, few or many, or leave the size out.

CDR3 DNA: TGTGCCAGTAGTCCCCAGGGAAGCGGGAGGATGCCGAGCTCCTACAATGAGCAGTTCTTC; CDR3 protein: CASSPQGSGRMPSSYNEQFF; D gene: TRBD2; clone size: -; J gene: TRBJ2-1; V gene: TRBV19
CDR3 DNA: TGTGCCAGTAGTAACCGGGACAGGCTAACCTACGAGCAGTACTTC; CDR3 protein: CASSNRDRLTYEQYF; D gene: TRBD1; clone size: -; J gene: TRBJ2-7; V gene: TRBV19
CDR3 DNA: TGTGCCAGCAGCCAAATACAGGGTAACGAGCAGTACTTC; CDR3 protein: CASSQIQGNEQYF; D gene: -; clone size: -; J gene: TRBJ2-7; V gene: TRBV2
CDR3 DNA: TGCGCCAGCAGCTTGAAGGGACAGGGGGCCTCTGAAGCTTTCTTT; CDR3 protein: CASSLKGQGASEAFF; D gene: TRBD1; clone size: -; J gene: TRBJ1-1; V gene: TRBV5-1
CDR3 DNA: TGTGCCAGCAGCACCCAAACAGGGGTCGAGCAGTACTTC; CDR3 protein: CASSTQTGVEQYF; D gene: TRBD1; clone size: few; J gene: TRBJ2-7; V gene: TRBV27
CDR3 DNA: TGTGCCAGCAGTCCCGGGATGGGGAACACTGAAGCTTTCTTT; CDR3 protein: CASSPGMGNTEAFF; D gene: -; clone size: -; J gene: TRBJ1-1; V gene: TRBV6-1
CDR3 DNA: TGTGCCAGCAGTTTACGGGAGGACTACGAGCAGTACTTC; CDR3 protein: CASSLREDYEQYF; D gene: TRBD2; clone size: -; J gene: TRBJ2-7; V gene: TRBV27
CDR3 DNA: TGCAGCGTTGAAGAAAGACAGGGGGCTAGCACAGATACGCAGTATTTT; CDR3 protein: CSVEERQGASTDTQYF; D gene: TRBD1; clone size: medium-sized; J gene: TRBJ2-3; V gene: TRBV29-1
CDR3 DNA: TGTGCCAGCAGCTTAGACAGGGGAAATGAGCAGTTCTTC; CDR3 protein: CASSLDRGNEQFF; D gene: TRBD1; clone size: -; J gene: TRBJ2-1; V gene: TRBV7-7
CDR3 DNA: TGTGCCAGCAGTGAATACAGGGGGACATTGTTCTACACCTTC; CDR3 protein: CASSEYRGTLFYTF; D gene: TRBD1; clone size: -; J gene: TRBJ1-2; V gene: TRBV6-1